The rows below give T cell receptor beta chains drawn from one sample of a study of cytomegalovirus exposure and HLA in healthy donors. TCRdb keeps only in-frame clones here, not all; method: immunoSEQ multiplex PCR. Altogether more than 110,000 clones are present, 78% being singletons, with the ten largest covering 2.5% to 3.5%. Sequencing was done on a sample of PBMCs. The receptors stem from a male donor in good health and CMV-seronegative. CDR3s include the opening cysteine and the closing phenylalanine or tryptophan. Each record gives: V gene, CDR3 protein.

TRBV19 | CASQTDTGYGYTF
TRBV6-6 | CASSRDRDTEAFF
TRBV5-4 | CASSAGLAPDTQYF
TRBV7-2 | CASSHSGRTPPVYF
TRBV10-3 | CAISELSVVGVGKLFF
TRBV19 | CASSHVGTAPGGYTF
TRBV15 | CATSRDLRDSLRKNIQYF
TRBV6-4 | CASSDRDPLSGTSGDLAKNIQYF
TRBV6-1 | CASSRGTGVNTEAFF
TRBV5-8 | CASSLWQSLAGHQETQYF
TRBV7-8 | CASSHGSGVGTNEKLFF